The entry below gives a single TCR beta chain sequence along with its context. Its specificity is unknown. This CDR3 has 14 amino acids. The V gene lost 3 bases and the J gene lost 4 bases, with 11 bases spanning the gap. CDR1 and CDR2 (germline): SGHNT, YENEEA. This table comes from immunoSEQ multiplex PCR, and its TCRdb copy is limited to in-frame clones, with some not included. The sample lists about 100,000 clones, about nine tenths seen once, with about 12% in the top ten. The data are from a study of siplizumab effects on memory and regulatory T cells. Study-level results: Naive T cells appeared more diverse than memory cells and seemed to be major alloresponse contributors. Unstimulated subsets were the mapping target of only a minor fraction of alloreactive clones. The mean Treg-derived percentage of mappable alloreactive CD4+ clones was approximately 68% with siplizumab compared with about 28% in controls.

The rearrangement uses TRBV11-3 and TRBJ2-3; D might be TRBD2 (6 bases). Sequenced: non-Treg CD4+ T cells sorted from blood. This receptor was taken from a human donor in good health. Here the CDR3 reads CASSLGQRADTQYF. CDR3 coding DNA: TGTGCCAGCAGCTTGGGTCAGCGGGCAGATACGCAGTATTTT.